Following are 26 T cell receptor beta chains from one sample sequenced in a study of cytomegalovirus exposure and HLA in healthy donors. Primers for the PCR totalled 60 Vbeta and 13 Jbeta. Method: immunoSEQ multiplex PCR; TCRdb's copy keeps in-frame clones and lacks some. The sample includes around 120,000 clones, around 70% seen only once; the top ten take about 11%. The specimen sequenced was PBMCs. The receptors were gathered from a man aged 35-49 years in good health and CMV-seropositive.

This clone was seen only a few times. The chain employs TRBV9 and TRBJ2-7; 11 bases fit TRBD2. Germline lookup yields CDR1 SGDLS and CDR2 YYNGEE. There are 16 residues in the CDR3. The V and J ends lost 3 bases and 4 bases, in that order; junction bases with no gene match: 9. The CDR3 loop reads CASSGSPLAGAYEQYF. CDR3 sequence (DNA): TGTGCCAGCAGCGGATCTCCACTAGCGGGAGCTTACGAGCAGTACTTC. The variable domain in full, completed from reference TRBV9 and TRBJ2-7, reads DSGVTQTPKHLITATGQRVTLRCSPRSGDLSVYWYQQSLDQGLQFLIQYYNGEERAKGNILERFSAQQFPDLHSELNLSSLELGDSALYFCASSGSPLAGAYEQYFGPGTRLTVT.

For the CDR3, the DNA is TGTGCCAGCAGCTACGGACAGGGTACGCATCAGCCCCAGCATTTT. Amino acids: CASSYGQGTHQPQHF. This chain connects TRBV7-9 to TRBJ1-5; TRBD1 agrees at 8 bases. The germline V gene encodes CDR1 SEHNR and CDR2 FQNEAQ (reference sequence). V lost 4 bases, J lost 5 bases, and 7 bases stayed unmatched. This CDR3 is built from 15 residues.

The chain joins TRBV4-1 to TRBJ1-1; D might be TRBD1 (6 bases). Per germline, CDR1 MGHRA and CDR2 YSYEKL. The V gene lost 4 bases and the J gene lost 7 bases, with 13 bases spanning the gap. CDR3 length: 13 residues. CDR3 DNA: TGCGCCAGCAGCCCACAACAGGGTATTGAAGCTTTCTTT. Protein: CASSPQQGIEAFF.

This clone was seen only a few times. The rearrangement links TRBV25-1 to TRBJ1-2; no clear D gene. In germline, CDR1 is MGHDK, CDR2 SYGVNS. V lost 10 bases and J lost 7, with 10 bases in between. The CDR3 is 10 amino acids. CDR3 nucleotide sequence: TGTGCCACCAATTCGGGTGGCTACACCTTC. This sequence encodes CATNSGGYTF.

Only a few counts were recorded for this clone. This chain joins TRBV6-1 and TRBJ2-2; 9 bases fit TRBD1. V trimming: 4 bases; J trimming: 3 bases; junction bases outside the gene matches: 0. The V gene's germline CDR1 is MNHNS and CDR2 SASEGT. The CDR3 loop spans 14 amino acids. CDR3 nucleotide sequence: TGTGCCAGCAGTGGACAGGGGGACACCGGGGAGCTGTTTTTT. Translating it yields CASSGQGDTGELFF.

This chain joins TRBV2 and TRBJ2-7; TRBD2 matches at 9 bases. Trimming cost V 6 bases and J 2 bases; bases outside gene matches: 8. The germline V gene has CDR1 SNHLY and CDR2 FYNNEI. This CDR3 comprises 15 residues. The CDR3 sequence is CASRLGLAVTYEQYF. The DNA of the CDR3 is TGTGCCAGCAGATTGGGACTAGCAGTCACCTACGAGCAGTACTTC.

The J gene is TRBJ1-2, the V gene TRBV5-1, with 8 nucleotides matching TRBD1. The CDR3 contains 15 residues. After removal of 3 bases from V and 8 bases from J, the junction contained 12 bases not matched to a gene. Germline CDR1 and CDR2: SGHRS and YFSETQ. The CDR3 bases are TGCGCCAGCAGCTGGGATGGGACAGGAGCGGAAGGCTACACCTTC. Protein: CASSWDGTGAEGYTF.

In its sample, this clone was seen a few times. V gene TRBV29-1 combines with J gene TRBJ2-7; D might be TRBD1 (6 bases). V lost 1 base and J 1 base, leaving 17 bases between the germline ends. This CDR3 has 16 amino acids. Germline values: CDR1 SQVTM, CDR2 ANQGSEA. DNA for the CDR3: TGCAGCGTTGAAGTAGGGGGTTTCCAGAGGTCCTACGAGCAGTACTTC. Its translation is CSVEVGGFQRSYEQYF.

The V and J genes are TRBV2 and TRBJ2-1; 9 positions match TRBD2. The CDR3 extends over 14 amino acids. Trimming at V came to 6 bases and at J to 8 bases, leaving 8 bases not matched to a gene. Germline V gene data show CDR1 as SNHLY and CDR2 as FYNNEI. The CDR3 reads CASRSSGMVYEQFF. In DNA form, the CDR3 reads TGTGCCAGCAGGTCTAGCGGGATGGTCTATGAGCAGTTCTTC.

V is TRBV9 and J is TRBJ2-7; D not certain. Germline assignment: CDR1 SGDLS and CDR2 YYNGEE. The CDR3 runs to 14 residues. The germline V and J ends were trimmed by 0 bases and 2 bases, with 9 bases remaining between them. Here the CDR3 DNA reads TGTGCCAGCAGCGTAGAAGATGGCACCTACGAGCAGTACTTC. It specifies CASSVEDGTYEQYF.

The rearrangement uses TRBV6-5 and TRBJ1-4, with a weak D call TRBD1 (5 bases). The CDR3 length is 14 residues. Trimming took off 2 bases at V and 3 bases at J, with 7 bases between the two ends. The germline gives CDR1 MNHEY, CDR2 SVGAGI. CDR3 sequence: CASSYRGSNEKLFF. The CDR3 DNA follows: TGTGCCAGCAGTTACCGGGGGTCTAATGAAAAACTGTTTTTT.

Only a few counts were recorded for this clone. The CDR3 region is CASSTRDRDLEKLFF. CDR3 sequence (DNA): TGTGCCAGCAGTACCCGGGACAGGGATCTCGAAAAACTGTTTTTT. The rearrangement joins TRBV2 to TRBJ1-4; 9 bases map to TRBD1. The CDR3 sequence is 15 residues long. Germline lookup yields CDR1 SNHLY and CDR2 FYNNEI. V shed 5 bases and J 8 bases; nucleotides not matched to a gene: 9.

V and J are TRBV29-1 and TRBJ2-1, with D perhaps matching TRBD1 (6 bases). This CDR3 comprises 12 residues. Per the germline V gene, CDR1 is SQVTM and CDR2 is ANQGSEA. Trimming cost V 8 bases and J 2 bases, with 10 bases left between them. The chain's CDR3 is CSSTGTYNEQFF. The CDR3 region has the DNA TGCAGCTCCACAGGGACCTACAATGAGCAGTTCTTC.

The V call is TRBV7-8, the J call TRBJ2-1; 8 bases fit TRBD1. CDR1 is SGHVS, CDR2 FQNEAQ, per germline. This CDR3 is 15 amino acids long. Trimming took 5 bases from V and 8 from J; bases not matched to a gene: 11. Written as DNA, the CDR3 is TGTGCCAGCAGCGGGGACAGGCTCCCAGGCGATGAGCAGTTCTTC. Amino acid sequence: CASSGDRLPGDEQFF. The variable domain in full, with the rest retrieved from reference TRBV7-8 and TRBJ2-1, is GAGVSQSPRYKVAKRGQDVALRCDPISGHVSLFWYQQALGQGPEFLTYFQNEAQLDKSGLPSDRFFAERPEGSVSTLKIQRTQQEDSAVYLCASSGDRLPGDEQFFGPGTRLTVL.

The CDR3 nucleotides read TGTGCCAGCAGTTTACCCGGGAGTGAAGCTTTCTTT. Amino acids: CASSLPGSEAFF. The J gene is TRBJ1-1, the V gene TRBV27; D unresolved. The V gene's germline CDR1 is MNHEY and CDR2 SMNVEV (reference sequence). The CDR3 has 12 residues. Trimming removed 2 bases from V and 7 bases from J, with 8 bases in between.

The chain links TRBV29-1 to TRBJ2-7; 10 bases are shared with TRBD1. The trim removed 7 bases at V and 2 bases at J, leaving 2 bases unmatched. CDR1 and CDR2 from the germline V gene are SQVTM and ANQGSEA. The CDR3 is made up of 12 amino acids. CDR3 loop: CSGGQGAYEQYF. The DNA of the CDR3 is TGCAGCGGCGGACAGGGGGCCTACGAGCAGTACTTC.

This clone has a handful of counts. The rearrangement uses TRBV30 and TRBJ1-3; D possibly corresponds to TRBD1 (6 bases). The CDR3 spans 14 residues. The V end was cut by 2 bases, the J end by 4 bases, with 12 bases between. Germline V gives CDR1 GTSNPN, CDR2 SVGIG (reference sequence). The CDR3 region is CAWSTTGPGNTIYF. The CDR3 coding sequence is TGTGCCTGGAGTACAACAGGGCCCGGAAACACCATATATTTT.

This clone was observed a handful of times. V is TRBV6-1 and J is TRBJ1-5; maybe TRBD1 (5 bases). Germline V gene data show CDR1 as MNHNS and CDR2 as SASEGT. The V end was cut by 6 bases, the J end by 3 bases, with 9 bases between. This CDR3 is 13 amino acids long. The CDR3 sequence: CASSDSLNQPQHF. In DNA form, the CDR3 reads TGTGCCAGCAGCGACAGCCTCAATCAGCCCCAGCATTTT.

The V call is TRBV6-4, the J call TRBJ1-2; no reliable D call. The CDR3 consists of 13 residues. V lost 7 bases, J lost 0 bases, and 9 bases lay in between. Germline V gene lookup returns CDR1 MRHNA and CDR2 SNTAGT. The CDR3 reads CASNHGPNYGYTF. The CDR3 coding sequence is TGTGCCAGCAATCATGGGCCTAACTATGGCTACACCTTC.

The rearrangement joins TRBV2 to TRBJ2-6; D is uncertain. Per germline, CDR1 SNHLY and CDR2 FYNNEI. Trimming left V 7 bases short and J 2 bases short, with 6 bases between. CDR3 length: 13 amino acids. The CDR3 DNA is TGTGCCAGCATCCTCCCTGGGGCCAACGTCCTGACTTTC. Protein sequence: CASILPGANVLTF.

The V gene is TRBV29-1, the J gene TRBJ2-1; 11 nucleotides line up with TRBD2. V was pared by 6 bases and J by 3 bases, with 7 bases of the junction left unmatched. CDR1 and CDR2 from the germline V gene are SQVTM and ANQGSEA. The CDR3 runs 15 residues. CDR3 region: CSVQSTSGNYNEQFF. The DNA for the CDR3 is TGCAGCGTGCAGTCGACTAGCGGGAACTACAATGAGCAGTTCTTC.

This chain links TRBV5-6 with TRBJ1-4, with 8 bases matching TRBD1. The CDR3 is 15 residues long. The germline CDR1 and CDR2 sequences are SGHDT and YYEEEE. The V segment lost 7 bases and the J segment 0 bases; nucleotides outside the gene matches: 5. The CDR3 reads CASSGQGTTNEKLFF. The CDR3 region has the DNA TGTGCCAGCTCCGGACAGGGTACAACTAATGAAAAACTGTTTTTT.

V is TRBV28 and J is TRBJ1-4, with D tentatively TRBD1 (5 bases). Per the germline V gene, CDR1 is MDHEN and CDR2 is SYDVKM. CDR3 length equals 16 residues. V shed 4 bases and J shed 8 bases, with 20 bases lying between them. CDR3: CASSSGLTTHREKLFF. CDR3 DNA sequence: TGTGCCAGCAGTTCGGGACTCACCACTCACCGGGAAAAACTGTTTTTT.

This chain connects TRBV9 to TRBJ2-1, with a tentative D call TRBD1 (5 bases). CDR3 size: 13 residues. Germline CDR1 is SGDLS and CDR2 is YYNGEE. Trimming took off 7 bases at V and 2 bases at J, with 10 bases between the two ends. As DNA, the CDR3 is TGTGCCAGCGGAAGGGGTCCCTACAATGAGCAGTTCTTC. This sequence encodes CASGRGPYNEQFF.

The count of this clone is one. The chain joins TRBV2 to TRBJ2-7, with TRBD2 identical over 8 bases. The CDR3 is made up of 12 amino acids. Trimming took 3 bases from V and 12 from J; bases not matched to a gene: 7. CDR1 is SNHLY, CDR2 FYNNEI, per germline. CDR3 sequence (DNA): TGTGCCAGCAGTGACCGAGCGGGAGATTTGTACTTC. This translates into CASSDRAGDLYF.

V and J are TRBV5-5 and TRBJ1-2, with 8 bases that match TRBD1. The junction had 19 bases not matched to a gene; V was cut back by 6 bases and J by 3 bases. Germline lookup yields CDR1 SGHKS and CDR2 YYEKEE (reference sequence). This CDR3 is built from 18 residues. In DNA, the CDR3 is TGTGCCAGCACCCAGGCCCCGGGACAGGCGGCAAGTTACTATGGCTACACCTTC. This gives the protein CASTQAPGQAASYYGYTF.